This entry lists 9 T cell receptor beta chains sequenced from one sample in a study of shared clonotypes between healthy human individuals. TCRdb keeps only in-frame clones here, not all; method: immunoSEQ multiplex PCR. The sample lists 2 million to 3 million clones; 80% to 95% were seen once. Sequencing was done on a sample of naive CD4+ T cells from PBMCs. The subset denotes: CD45RA+ positively selected. The receptors originated from a man aged 18 to 29 in good health. Some clones in this sample may be carry-over from other donors' samples.

This clone occurred once. At the DNA level, this CDR3 is encoded by other sequences in the same sample as well. This chain joins TRBV28 and TRBJ1-2, with TRBD1 matching 7 bases. V dropped 3 bases and J dropped 2; count of bases not matched to a gene: 3. Germline CDR1 and CDR2: MDHEN and SYDVKM. The CDR3 spans 14 residues. The CDR3 loop reads CASSLGRGNYGYTF. The CDR3 nucleotides read TGTGCCAGCAGTTTGGGCAGGGGGAACTATGGCTACACCTTC.

This sequence joins TRBV18 and TRBJ1-5; perhaps TRBD1 as D (5 bases). Trimming removed 6 bases from V and 6 bases from J, with 12 bases in between. The CDR3 loop spans 13 amino acids. Germline V gene data show CDR1 as KGHSH and CDR2 as LQKENI. DNA of the CDR3: TGTGCCAGCTCCGGTCGCCAGGGTCAGCCCCAGCATTTT. Protein sequence: CASSGRQGQPQHF.

This clone has a handful of counts. This chain uses TRBV28 with TRBJ2-7; TRBD1 might be the D (6 bases). Trimming shortened V by 10 bases and J by 7 bases, and 17 bases separated the two germline ends. The CDR3 is 12 amino acids. CDR1 and CDR2 from the germline V gene are MDHEN and SYDVKM. For the CDR3, the DNA is TGTGCCATAACAGGGCTCTATAGGGAGCAGTACTTC. Translation: CAITGLYREQYF. Complete variable domain (other parts from reference TRBV28 and TRBJ2-7): DVKVTQSSRYLVKRTGEKVFLECVQDMDHENMFWYRQDPGLGLRLIYFSYDVKMKEKGDIPEGYSVSREKKERFSLILESASTNQTSMYLCAITGLYREQYFGPGTRLTVT.

V gene TRBV4-2 combines with J gene TRBJ2-7; unclear D gene. This CDR3 contains 13 residues. The germline V gene encodes CDR1 LGHNA and CDR2 YNFKEQ. V lost 5 bases, J lost 2 bases, and 10 bases lay in between. In nucleotides, the CDR3 is TGTGCCAGCAGCGTGGCAGGTACCTACGAGCAGTACTTC. It encodes CASSVAGTYEQYF.

This clone was counted a single time. The rearrangement uses TRBV2 and TRBJ2-1, with 8 bases that match TRBD2. Trimming cost V 3 bases and J 1 base; bases outside gene matches: 5. The CDR3 sequence is 16 residues long. In germline, CDR1 is SNHLY, CDR2 FYNNEI. The CDR3 coding sequence is TGTGCCAGCAGTGAGGGAGCGGGAGTGTCCTACAATGAGCAGTTCTTC. Protein sequence: CASSEGAGVSYNEQFF.

The chain employs TRBV19 and TRBJ1-1; D gene unclear. The CDR3 contains 13 residues. Germline CDR1 reads LNHDA; CDR2 reads SQIVND (reference sequence). Trimming took 5 bases from V and 13 from J, leaving 20 bases between them. The CDR3 reads CASSAPLSRRVFF. The CDR3 region has the DNA TGTGCCAGTAGTGCCCCTTTGAGCAGGCGGGTTTTCTTT.

This clone has only one observation. The chain links TRBV7-6 to TRBJ2-7; a possible D gene is TRBD1 (7 bases). Germline CDR1 reads SGHVS; CDR2 reads FNYEAQ. The CDR3 runs 14 residues. The ends were cut back, 10 bases at V and 0 bases at J, with 16 bases in the middle. DNA of the CDR3: TGTGCCACTGGGGGGACAGCAAACTCCTACGAGCAGTACTTC. Translated: CATGGTANSYEQYF.

The V gene is TRBV7-3, the J gene TRBJ2-1; D may correspond to TRBD1 or TRBD2 (5 bases each). The CDR3 loop spans 14 amino acids. V was trimmed by 5 bases and J by 8 bases, leaving 16 bases between them. CDR1 is SGHTA, CDR2 FQGTGA, per germline. CDR3 nucleotide sequence: TGTGCCAGCAGCCGTCAGGGCGGTAGCGATGAGCAGTTCTTC. This encodes CASSRQGGSDEQFF.

About this clone itself: The same CDR3 also results from other DNA sequences found in this sample. This chain links TRBV28 with TRBJ1-1; D not resolved. Germline CDR1 MDHEN, CDR2 SYDVKM. The CDR3 length is 11 residues. The V gene lost 2 bases and the J gene lost 5 bases, with 3 bases spanning the gap. The CDR3 DNA sequence: TGTGCCAGCAGTTTAAGGACTGAAGCTTTCTTT. This codes for CASSLRTEAFF. Variable domain in full (rest from reference TRBV28 and TRBJ1-1): DVKVTQSSRYLVKRTGEKVFLECVQDMDHENMFWYRQDPGLGLRLIYFSYDVKMKEKGDIPEGYSVSREKKERFSLILESASTNQTSMYLCASSLRTEAFFGQGTRLTVV.